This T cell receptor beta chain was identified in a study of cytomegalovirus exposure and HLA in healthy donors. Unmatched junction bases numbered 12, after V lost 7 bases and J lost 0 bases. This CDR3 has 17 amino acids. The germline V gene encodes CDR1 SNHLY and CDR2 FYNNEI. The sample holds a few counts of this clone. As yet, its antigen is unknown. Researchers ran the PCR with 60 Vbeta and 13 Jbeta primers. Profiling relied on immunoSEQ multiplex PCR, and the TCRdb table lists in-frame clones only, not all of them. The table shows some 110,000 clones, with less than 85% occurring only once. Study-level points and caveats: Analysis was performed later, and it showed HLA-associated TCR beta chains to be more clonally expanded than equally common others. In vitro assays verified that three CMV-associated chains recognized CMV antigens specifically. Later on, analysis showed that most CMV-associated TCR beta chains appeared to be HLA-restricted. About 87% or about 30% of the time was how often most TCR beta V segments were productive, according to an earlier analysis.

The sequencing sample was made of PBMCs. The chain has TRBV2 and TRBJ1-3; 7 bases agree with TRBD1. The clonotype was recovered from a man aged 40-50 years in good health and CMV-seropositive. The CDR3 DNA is TGTGCCAGCATCCTTAAGACAGGGACCCTCTCTGGAAACACCATATATTTT. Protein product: CASILKTGTLSGNTIYF.